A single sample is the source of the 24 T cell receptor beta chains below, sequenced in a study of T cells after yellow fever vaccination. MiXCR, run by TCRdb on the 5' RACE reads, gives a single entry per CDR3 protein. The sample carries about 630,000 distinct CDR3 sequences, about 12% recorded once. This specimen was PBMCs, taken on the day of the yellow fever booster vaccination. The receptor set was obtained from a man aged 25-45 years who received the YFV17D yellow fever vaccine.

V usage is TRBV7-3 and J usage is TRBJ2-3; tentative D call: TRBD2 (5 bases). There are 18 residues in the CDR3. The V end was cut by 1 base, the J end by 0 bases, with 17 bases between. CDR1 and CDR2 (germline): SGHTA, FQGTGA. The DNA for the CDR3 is TGTGCCAGCAGCTTAAGAGGGCCGACCGGGTGGAGCACAGATACGCAGTATTTT. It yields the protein CASSLRGPTGWSTDTQYF. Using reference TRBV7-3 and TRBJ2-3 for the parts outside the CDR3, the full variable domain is GAGVSQTPSNKVTEKGKYVELRCDPISGHTALYWYRQSLGQGPEFLIYFQGTGAADDSGLPNDRFFAVRPEGSVSTLKIQRTERGDSAVYLCASSLRGPTGWSTDTQYFGPGTRLTVL.

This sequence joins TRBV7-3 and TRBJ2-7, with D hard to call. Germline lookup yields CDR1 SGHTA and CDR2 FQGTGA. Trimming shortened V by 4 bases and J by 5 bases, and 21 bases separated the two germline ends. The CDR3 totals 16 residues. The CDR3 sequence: CASSSLVQLFSDEQYF. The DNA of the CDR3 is TGTGCCAGCAGCTCCCTCGTACAGTTGTTTTCGGACGAGCAGTACTTC. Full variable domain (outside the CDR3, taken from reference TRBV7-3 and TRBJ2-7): GAGVSQTPSNKVTEKGKYVELRCDPISGHTALYWYRQSLGQGPEFLIYFQGTGAADDSGLPNDRFFAVRPEGSVSTLKIQRTERGDSAVYLCASSSLVQLFSDEQYFGPGTRLTVT.

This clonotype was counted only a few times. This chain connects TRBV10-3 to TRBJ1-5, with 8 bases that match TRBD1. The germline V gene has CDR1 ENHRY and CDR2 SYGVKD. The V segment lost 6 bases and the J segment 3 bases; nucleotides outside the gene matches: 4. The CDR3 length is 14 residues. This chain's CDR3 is CAIRRTGFNQPQHF. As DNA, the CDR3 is TGTGCCATCAGGAGGACAGGGTTCAATCAGCCCCAGCATTTT.

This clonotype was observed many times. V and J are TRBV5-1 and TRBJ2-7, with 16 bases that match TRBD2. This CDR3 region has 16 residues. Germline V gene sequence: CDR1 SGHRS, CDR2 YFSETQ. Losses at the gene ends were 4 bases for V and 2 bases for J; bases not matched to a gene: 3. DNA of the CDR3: TGCGCCAGCAGCCCGGGGACTAGCGGGAGGGCCTACGAGCAGTACTTC. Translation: CASSPGTSGRAYEQYF.

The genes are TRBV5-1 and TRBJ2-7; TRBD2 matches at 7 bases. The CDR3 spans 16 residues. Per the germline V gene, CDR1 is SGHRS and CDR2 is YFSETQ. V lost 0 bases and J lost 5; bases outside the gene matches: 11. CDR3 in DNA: TGCGCCAGCAGCTTGGTCACAGGACTAGGGGAGCACGAGCAGTACTTC. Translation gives CASSLVTGLGEHEQYF.

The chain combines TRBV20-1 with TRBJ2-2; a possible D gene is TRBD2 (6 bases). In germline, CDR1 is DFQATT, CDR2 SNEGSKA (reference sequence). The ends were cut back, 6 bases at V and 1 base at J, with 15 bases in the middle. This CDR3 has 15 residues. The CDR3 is CSAPRDSGNTGELFF. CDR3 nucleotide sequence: TGCAGTGCCCCCCGGGATAGCGGGAACACCGGGGAGCTGTTTTTT.

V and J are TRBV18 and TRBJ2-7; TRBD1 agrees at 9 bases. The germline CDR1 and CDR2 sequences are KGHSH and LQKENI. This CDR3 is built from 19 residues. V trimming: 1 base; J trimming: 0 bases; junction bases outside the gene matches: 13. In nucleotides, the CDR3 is TGTGCCAGCTCACCACAGACAGGGGGGAGTTTACGGAGCTCCTACGAGCAGTACTTC. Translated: CASSPQTGGSLRSSYEQYF.

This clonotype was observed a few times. DNA of the CDR3: TGCGCCAGCAGCCCCCACGCCGGACAAAAAGGCGAGCAGTACTTC. It encodes CASSPHAGQKGEQYF. V gene TRBV4-1 combines with J gene TRBJ2-7, with D tentatively TRBD1 (5 bases). Germline CDR1 MGHRA, CDR2 YSYEKL. The CDR3 runs to 15 residues. V was pared by 4 bases and J by 6 bases, with 19 bases between.

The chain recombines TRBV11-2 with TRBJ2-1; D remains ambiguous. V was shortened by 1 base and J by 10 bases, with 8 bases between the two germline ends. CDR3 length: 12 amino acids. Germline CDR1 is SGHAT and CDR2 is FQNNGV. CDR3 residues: CASSLVPEEQFF. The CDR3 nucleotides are TGTGCCAGCAGCTTAGTTCCCGAGGAGCAGTTCTTC.

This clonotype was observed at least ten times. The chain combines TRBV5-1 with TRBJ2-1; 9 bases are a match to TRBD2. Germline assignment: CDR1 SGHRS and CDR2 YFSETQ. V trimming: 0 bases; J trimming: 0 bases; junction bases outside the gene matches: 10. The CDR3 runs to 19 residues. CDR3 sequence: CASSLGLAGTRSSYNEQFF. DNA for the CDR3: TGCGCCAGCAGCTTGGGTCTAGCGGGGACCCGGAGCTCCTACAATGAGCAGTTCTTC.

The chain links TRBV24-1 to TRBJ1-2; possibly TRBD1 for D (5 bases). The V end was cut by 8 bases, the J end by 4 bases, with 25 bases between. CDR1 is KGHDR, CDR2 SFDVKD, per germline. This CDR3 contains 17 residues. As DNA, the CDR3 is TGTGCCACCATGGGTAATAGAGGACAAGACGAACTCTATGGCTACACCTTC. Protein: CATMGNRGQDELYGYTF.

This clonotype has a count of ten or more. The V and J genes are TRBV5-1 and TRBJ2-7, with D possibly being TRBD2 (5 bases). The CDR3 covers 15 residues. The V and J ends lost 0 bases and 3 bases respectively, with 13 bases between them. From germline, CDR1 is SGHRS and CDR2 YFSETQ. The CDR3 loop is CASSLASGRDYEQYF. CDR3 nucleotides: TGCGCCAGCAGCTTGGCCTCGGGAAGGGACTACGAGCAGTACTTC.

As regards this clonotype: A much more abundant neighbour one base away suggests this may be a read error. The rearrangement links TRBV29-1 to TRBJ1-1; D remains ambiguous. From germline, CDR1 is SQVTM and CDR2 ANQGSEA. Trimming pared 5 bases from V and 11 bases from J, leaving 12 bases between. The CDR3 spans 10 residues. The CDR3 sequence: CSVLRVRAFF. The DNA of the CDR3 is TGCAGCGTTCTAAGAGTAAGGGCTTTCTTT.

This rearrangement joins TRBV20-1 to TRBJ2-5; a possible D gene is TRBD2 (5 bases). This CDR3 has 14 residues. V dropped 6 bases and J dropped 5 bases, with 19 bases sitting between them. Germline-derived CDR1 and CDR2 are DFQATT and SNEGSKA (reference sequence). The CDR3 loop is CSALPLTIDETQYF. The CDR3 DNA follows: TGCAGTGCGCTTCCCCTGACTATTGATGAGACCCAGTACTTC.

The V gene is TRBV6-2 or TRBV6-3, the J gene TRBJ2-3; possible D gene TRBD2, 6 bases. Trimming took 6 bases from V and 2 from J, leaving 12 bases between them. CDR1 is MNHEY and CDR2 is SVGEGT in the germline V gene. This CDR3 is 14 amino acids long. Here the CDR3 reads CASRGLSITDTQYF. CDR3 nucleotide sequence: TGTGCCAGCAGGGGACTCTCAATCACAGATACGCAGTATTTT.

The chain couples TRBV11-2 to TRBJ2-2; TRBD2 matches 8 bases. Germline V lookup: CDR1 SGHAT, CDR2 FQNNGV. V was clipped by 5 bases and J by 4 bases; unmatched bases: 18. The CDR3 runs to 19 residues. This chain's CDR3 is CASSPRARPGAGATGELFF. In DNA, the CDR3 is TGTGCCAGCAGCCCCCGGGCCAGGCCGGGAGCGGGAGCCACCGGGGAGCTGTTTTTT.

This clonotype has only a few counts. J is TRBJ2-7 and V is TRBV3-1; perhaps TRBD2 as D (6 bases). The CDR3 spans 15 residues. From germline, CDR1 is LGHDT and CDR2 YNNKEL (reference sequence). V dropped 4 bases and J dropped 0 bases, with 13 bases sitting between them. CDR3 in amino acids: CASSPGLGSSYEQYF. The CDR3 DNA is TGTGCCAGCAGCCCGGGACTTGGGAGCTCCTACGAGCAGTACTTC.

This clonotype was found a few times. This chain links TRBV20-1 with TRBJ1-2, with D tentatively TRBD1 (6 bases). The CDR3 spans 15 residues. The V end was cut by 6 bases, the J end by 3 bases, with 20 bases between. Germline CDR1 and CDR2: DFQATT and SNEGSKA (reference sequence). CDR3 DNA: TGCAGTGCCCCGAGGGGGGACGAGCGATACTATGGCTACACCTTC. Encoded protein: CSAPRGDERYYGYTF.

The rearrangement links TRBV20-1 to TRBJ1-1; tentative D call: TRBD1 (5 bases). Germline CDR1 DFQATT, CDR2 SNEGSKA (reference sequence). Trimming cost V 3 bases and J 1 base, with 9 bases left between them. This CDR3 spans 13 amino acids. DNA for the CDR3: TGCAGTGCTAGTACTGGGGGGAACACTGAAGCTTTCTTT. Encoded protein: CSASTGGNTEAFF.

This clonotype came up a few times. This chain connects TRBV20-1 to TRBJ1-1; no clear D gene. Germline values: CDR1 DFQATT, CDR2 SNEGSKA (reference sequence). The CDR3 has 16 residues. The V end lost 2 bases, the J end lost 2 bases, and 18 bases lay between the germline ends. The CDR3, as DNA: TGCAGTGCTAGACCCTGGCCGGAGTCGGCAAACACTGAAGCTTTCTTT. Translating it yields CSARPWPESANTEAFF.

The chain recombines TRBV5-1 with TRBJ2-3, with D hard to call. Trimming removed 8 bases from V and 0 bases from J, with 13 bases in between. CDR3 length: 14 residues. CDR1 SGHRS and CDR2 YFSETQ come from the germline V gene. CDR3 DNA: TGCGCCAGTAGTATGGGCGAAAGCACAGATACGCAGTATTTT. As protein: CASSMGESTDTQYF.

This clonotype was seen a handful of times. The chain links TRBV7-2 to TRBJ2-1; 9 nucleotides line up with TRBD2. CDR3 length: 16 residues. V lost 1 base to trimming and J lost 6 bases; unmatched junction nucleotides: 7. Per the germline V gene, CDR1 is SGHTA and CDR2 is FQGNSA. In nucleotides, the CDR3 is TGTGCCAGCAGCTTAGTGGGCGGGAGGGTAGGCAATGAGCAGTTCTTC. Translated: CASSLVGGRVGNEQFF.

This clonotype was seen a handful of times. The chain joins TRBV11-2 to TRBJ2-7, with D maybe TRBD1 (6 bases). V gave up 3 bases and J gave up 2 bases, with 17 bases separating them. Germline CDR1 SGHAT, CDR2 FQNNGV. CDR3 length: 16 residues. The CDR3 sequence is CASSFLDRKATYEQYF. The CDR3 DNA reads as TGTGCCAGCAGCTTCCTTGACAGGAAGGCAACCTACGAGCAGTACTTC.

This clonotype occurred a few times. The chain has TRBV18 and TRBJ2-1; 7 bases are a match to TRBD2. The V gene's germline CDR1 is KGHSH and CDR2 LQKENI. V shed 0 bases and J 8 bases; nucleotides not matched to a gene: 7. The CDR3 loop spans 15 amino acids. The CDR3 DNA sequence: TGTGCCAGCTCACCACCGGGTCGGGAGGAATATGAGCAGTTCTTC. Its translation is CASSPPGREEYEQFF.